This T cell receptor (beta chain) comes out of a study of T cells in Graves' hyperthyroidism and ophthalmopathy. Study-wide background: Staff took peripheral blood when the initial diagnosis was made, before any treatment began.

Germline loops: CDR1 MNHNS, CDR2 SASEGT. This CDR3 has 13 amino acids. Trimming stripped 5 bases from V and 1 base from J, with 8 bases between. The TCR beta CDR3 regions underwent amplification using RNA transcripts as the source. HTBI primers were used for first-round RT-PCR of the TCR CDR3. TCRdb re-called the multiplex PCR reads through MiXCR, storing one row per CDR3 protein. The table includes about 360,000 distinct CDR3 sequences, approximately 19% detected once. Patients between 18 and 65 years old had hyperthyroidism, newly diagnosed and lasting under 2 months. Patients were excluded for uncontrolled infection, other autoimmune disease, pregnancy or lactation. PBMCs were collected from an approximately 9.3 ml volume of fresh peripheral blood. There are a few counts of this clonotype. This sequence may be a read error, since a much larger clone differs from it by one base.

The TCR comes from a woman aged 18 to 35 with Graves' hyperthyroidism. This rearrangement joins TRBV6-1 to TRBJ1-1; no firm D call. Sample: blood. The CDR3 bases are TGTGCCAGCAGTCGACCGTGGAACACTGAAGCTTTCTTT. It yields the protein CASSRPWNTEAFF.